The clone carrying this T cell receptor beta chain was recorded a few times. Antigen specificity is unknown. This specimen belongs to a study of early T cells in non-severe SARS-CoV-2 infection. Study as a whole: Sequencing used unsorted whole-blood bulk RNA, so chains lack pairing.

Study-wide findings and caveats: Sequences matched to VDJdb favored anti-spike CD8 responses, while private and CD4 specificities were missed.

After removal of 4 bases from V and 2 bases from J, the junction contained 3 bases not matched to a gene. This CDR3 spans 15 amino acids. CDR1 and CDR2 (germline): DFQATT, SNEGSKA (reference sequence). Unique molecular identifier tags were affixed to discrete cDNA molecules. MiXCR, run by TCRdb on the 5' RACE reads, gives a single entry per CDR3 protein. The repertoire consists of 45,000 to 55,000 distinct CDR3 sequences, with approximately 6.2% occurring once and the leading ten covering around 3.9%. This clonotype was obtained from an adult who was a healthcare worker with PCR-confirmed SARS-CoV-2 infection or an uninfected control (not recorded which). The chain uses TRBV20-1 and TRBJ2-3; 13 bases are shared with TRBD2. Sequenced material: whole blood. CDR3 amino acids: CSATTSGGFTDTQYF. CDR3 in DNA: TGCAGTGCTACGACTAGCGGGGGGTTCACAGATACGCAGTATTTT.